The clone carrying this T cell receptor (beta chain) was detected ten times or more. The data stem from a study of T cells in Graves' hyperthyroidism and ophthalmopathy. TCR beta CDR3 region amplification was performed from RNA transcripts. Carried out on the TCR CDR3, a first-round RT-PCR used the HTBI primer set. TCRdb passed the multiplex PCR reads through MiXCR, listing each CDR3 protein once. The sample holds fewer than 700,000 distinct CDR3 sequences, about a sixth seen once. Trimming cost V 7 bases and J 2 bases; bases outside gene matches: 5. From germline, CDR1 is MNHNS and CDR2 SASEGT. This CDR3 has 13 residues.

The V and J genes are TRBV6-1 and TRBJ2-7, with TRBD1 identical over 7 bases. The TCR was taken from a woman aged 25-40 years with Graves' hyperthyroidism. The specimen was blood. The CDR3 sequence is CASKRGPTYEQYF. The CDR3 coding sequence is TGTGCCAGCAAGAGGGGGCCGACCTACGAGCAGTACTTC.